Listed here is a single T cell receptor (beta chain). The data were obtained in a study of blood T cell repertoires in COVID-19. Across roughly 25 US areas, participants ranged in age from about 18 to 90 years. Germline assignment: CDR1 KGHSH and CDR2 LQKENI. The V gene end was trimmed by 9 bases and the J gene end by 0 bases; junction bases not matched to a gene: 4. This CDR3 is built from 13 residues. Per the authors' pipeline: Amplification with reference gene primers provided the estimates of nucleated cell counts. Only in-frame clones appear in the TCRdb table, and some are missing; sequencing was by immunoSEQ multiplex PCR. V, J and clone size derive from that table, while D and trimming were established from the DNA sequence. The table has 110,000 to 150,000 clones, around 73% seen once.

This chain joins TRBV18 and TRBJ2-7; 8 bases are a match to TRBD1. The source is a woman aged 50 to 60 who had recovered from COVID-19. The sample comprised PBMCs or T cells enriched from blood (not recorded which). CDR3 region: CASAQGVSYEQYF. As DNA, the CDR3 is TGTGCCAGTGCACAGGGGGTCTCCTACGAGCAGTACTTC.